The clone carrying this T cell receptor beta chain was found many times. Researchers took RNA transcripts and amplified TCR beta CDR3 regions from them. The workflow started with a first-round RT-PCR run with HTBI primers and then moved on to a second-round multiplex PCR. TCRdb reprocessed the multiplex PCR reads via MiXCR and lists one record per CDR3 protein. The sample includes 350,000 to 450,000 distinct CDR3 sequences, around 19% of them seen just once. This sample stems from a study of Graves' ophthalmopathy and Graves' hyperthyroidism. This CDR3 has 17 residues. The J segment lost 0 bases and the V segment lost 6 bases, leaving 8 bases of the junction unmatched. Germline CDR1 MDHEN, CDR2 SYDVKM.

The source is a woman aged 18-29 years with Graves' ophthalmopathy. Sequences were obtained from peripheral blood. This chain joins TRBV28 and TRBJ2-6, with 7 bases that match TRBD1. This CDR3 reads CASSAGTAISGANVLTF. CDR3 sequence (DNA): TGTGCCAGCAGCGCCGGGACAGCTATCTCTGGGGCCAACGTCCTGACTTTC.